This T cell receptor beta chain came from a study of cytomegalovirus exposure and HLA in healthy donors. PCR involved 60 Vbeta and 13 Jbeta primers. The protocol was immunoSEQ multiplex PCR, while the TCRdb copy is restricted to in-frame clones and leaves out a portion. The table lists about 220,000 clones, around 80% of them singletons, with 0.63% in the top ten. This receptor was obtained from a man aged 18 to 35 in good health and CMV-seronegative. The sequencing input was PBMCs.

CDR3 region: CSGRRGETQYF. The CDR3 DNA reads TGCAGTGGCCGGCGGGGAGAGACCCAGTACTTC. The rearrangement joins TRBV20-1 to TRBJ2-5; weak D call: TRBD2 (6 bases). Per the germline V gene, CDR1 is DFQATT and CDR2 is SNEGSKA (reference sequence). The CDR3 totals 11 residues. The V and J ends lost 7 bases and 4 bases respectively, with 10 bases between them.